The present T cell receptor (beta chain) was sequenced within a study of blood T cell repertoires in COVID-19. Cohort assignment relied on participant-reported clinical history. Sequenced by immunoSEQ multiplex PCR; TCRdb stores in-frame clones only, minus some. Of some 350,000 clones detected, 80% to 90% appear once; the ten largest clones hold about 5%. The CDR3 is 15 residues long. Germline V gives CDR1 MGHRA, CDR2 YSYEKL. The germline V and J ends were trimmed by 1 base and 3 bases, with 13 bases remaining between them. J is TRBJ2-7 and V is TRBV4-1, with D unresolved. The sequencing sample was made of PBMCs or T cells enriched from blood (not recorded which). The TCR sequence derives from a man under 40 who had recovered from COVID-19. The CDR3 here is CASSQVGGLLYEQYF. The CDR3 DNA follows: TGCGCCAGCAGCCAAGTAGGTGGGCTCCTCTACGAGCAGTACTTC.